Below are 5 T cell receptor beta chains sequenced from a single sample in a study of cytomegalovirus exposure and HLA in healthy donors. It was with 60 Vbeta and 13 Jbeta primers that the PCR ran. Assay used: immunoSEQ multiplex PCR; TCRdb lists only in-frame clones, some missing. Its table lists under 200,000 clones. Sequences were obtained from PBMCs. The source of these receptors is a woman aged 18-29 years in good health and CMV-seropositive.

The DNA of the CDR3 is TGTGCCAGCAGTGAATTGGCTAGCGGGGGGTTAAAGACCCAGTACTTC. It translates to CASSELASGGLKTQYF. The chain employs TRBV2 and TRBJ2-5; TRBD2 aligns across 11 bases. The CDR3 extends over 16 amino acids. The germline gives CDR1 SNHLY, CDR2 FYNNEI. V was clipped by 2 bases and J by 6 bases; unmatched bases: 8.

Notes on this clone: The junction departs from the called germline gene at one end, perhaps through a read error. V is TRBV19 and J is TRBJ1-2, with a weak D call TRBD1 (6 bases). The CDR3 runs 13 residues. Germline V CDR1 and CDR2: LNHDA, SQIVND (reference sequence). CDR3 amino acids: CASSTGQPLTQTF. For the CDR3, the DNA is TGTGCCAGTAGCACTGGACAGCCCCTGACCCAGACATTC. Using reference TRBV19 and TRBJ1-2 for the parts outside the CDR3, the full variable domain is DGGITQSPKYLFRKEGQNVTLSCEQNLNHDAMYWYRQDPGQGLRLIYYSQIVNDFQKGDIAEGYSVSREKKESFPLTVTSAQKNPTAFYLCASSTGQPLTQTFGSGTRLTVV.

This chain uses TRBV6-5 with TRBJ1-2, with 7 bases fitting TRBD1. Germline V gives CDR1 MNHEY, CDR2 SVGAGI. This CDR3 region has 15 residues. The J segment lost 3 bases and the V segment lost 5 bases, leaving 9 bases of the junction unmatched. The DNA for the CDR3 is TGTGCCAGCAGTCCCCGACAGGGTCACCACTATGGCTACACCTTC. This sequence encodes CASSPRQGHHYGYTF.

The rearrangement joins TRBV10-3 to TRBJ2-7, with D possibly TRBD1 on 5 matching bases. Between the trimmed V and J ends, which lost 2 bases and 5 bases, there was a span of 13 bases. In germline, CDR1 is ENHRY, CDR2 SYGVKD. This CDR3 contains 14 residues. CDR3 in amino acids: CAISEPPNRNEQYF. Here the CDR3 DNA reads TGTGCCATCAGTGAGCCCCCCAACAGGAACGAGCAGTACTTC.

This chain links TRBV25-1 with TRBJ2-7; 8 bases fit TRBD1. The CDR3 covers 15 residues. V dropped 0 bases and J dropped 5; count of bases not matched to a gene: 6. CDR1 and CDR2 from the germline V gene are MGHDK and SYGVNS. The CDR3 is CASSEYRTGFDEQYF. CDR3 in DNA: TGTGCCAGCAGTGAATATCGGACAGGGTTCGACGAGCAGTACTTC.